One sample yielded the 25 T cell receptor beta chains listed below, sequenced in a study of cytomegalovirus exposure and HLA in healthy donors. Vbeta (60) and Jbeta (13) primers were used in the PCR. Here immunoSEQ multiplex PCR was the method, and the copy in TCRdb shows in-frame clones only, minus some. The data hold about 170,000 clones, with 60% to 80% observed a single time. Sequencing input: PBMCs. These receptors were collected from a middle-aged man in good health and CMV-seronegative.

V and J are TRBV7-2 and TRBJ2-5, with D tentatively TRBD1 (6 bases). The CDR3 extends over 14 amino acids. Germline-derived CDR1 and CDR2 are SGHTA and FQGNSA. V was cut by 5 bases and J by 0 bases, with 10 bases left in between. CDR3: CASSIQGNQETQYF. CDR3 in DNA: TGTGCCAGCAGCATTCAGGGGAACCAAGAGACCCAGTACTTC.

The genes are TRBV6-5 and TRBJ1-6, with 7 bases identical to TRBD1. With V trimmed by 1 base and J by 6 bases, 3 bases remained unmatched. CDR1 MNHEY and CDR2 SVGAGI come from the germline V gene. This CDR3 is 15 amino acids long. CDR3 loop: CASSYYDRVNSPLHF. DNA of the CDR3: TGTGCCAGCAGTTACTACGACAGGGTTAATTCACCCCTCCACTTT.

This clone was seen more than once but under ten times. This chain joins TRBV18 and TRBJ1-1; D possibly corresponds to TRBD1 (5 bases). Trimming removed 3 bases at V and 0 bases at J, with 8 bases between. This CDR3 has 14 amino acids. Looked up from germline, CDR1 is KGHSH and CDR2 is LQKENI. This CDR3 reads CASSPEGMNTEAFF. The CDR3 DNA reads TGTGCCAGCTCACCGGAGGGGATGAACACTGAAGCTTTCTTT.

The chain has TRBV6-6 and TRBJ2-7; 7 bases match TRBD1. The CDR3 covers 12 residues. Germline-derived CDR1 and CDR2 are MNHNY and SVGAGI (reference sequence). V gave up 8 bases and J gave up 2 bases; unmatched junction bases: 3. Here the CDR3 reads CASGDRAYEQYF. The CDR3 region has the DNA TGTGCCAGCGGGGACAGAGCCTACGAGCAGTACTTC.

The CDR3 here is CASSQDRPGTEAFF. The CDR3 coding sequence is TGTGCCAGCAGCCAAGACAGGCCTGGGACTGAAGCTTTCTTT. The genes are TRBV11-2 and TRBJ1-1; possibly TRBD1 for D (6 bases). The CDR3 spans 14 residues. V lost 5 bases to trimming and J lost 5 bases, with 15 bases between them. Germline values: CDR1 SGHAT, CDR2 FQNNGV.

This chain joins TRBV9 and TRBJ1-2; D gene ambiguous. The CDR3 length is 14 residues. Germline loops: CDR1 SGDLS, CDR2 YYNGEE. Deletions cut 0 bases from V and 0 bases from J, with 6 bases between. The CDR3 region has the DNA TGTGCCAGCAGCGTAGACTTAACTAACTATGGCTACACCTTC. It yields the protein CASSVDLTNYGYTF. The entire variable domain, with the rest obtained from reference TRBV9 and TRBJ1-2, is as follows: DSGVTQTPKHLITATGQRVTLRCSPRSGDLSVYWYQQSLDQGLQFLIQYYNGEERAKGNILERFSAQQFPDLHSELNLSSLELGDSALYFCASSVDLTNYGYTFGSGTRLTVV.

The rearrangement links TRBV28 to TRBJ2-6; no clear D. V gave up 3 bases and J gave up 0 bases, with 3 bases separating them. The CDR3 has 14 amino acids. CDR1 and CDR2 (germline): MDHEN, SYDVKM. CDR3 in DNA: TGTGCCAGCAGTTTCCGCTCTGGGGCCAACGTCCTGACTTTC. It encodes CASSFRSGANVLTF.

With regard to this clone: An end of the junction differs from the germline gene, which may be a read error. This chain uses TRBV5-1 with TRBJ2-7; TRBD2 matches 9 bases. Germline CDR1 and CDR2: SGHRS and YFSETQ. The CDR3 length is 15 residues. CDR3: CASSSSGASSYEQCF. The CDR3 DNA is TGCGCCAGCAGCTCTAGCGGGGCTAGCTCCTACGAGCAGTGCTTC. The full variable domain, completed using reference TRBV5-1 and TRBJ2-7, is KAGVTQTPRYLIKTRGQQVTLSCSPISGHRSVSWYQQTPGQGLQFLFEYFSETQRNKGNFPGRFSGRQFSNSRSEMNVSTLELGDSALYLCASSSSGASSYEQCFGPGTRLTVT.

This clone was counted between two and nine times. The chain employs TRBV6-5 and TRBJ2-3; 8 bases map to TRBD2. V was clipped by 0 bases and J by 6 bases; unmatched bases: 8. The CDR3 is made up of 16 amino acids. In germline, CDR1 is MNHEY, CDR2 SVGAGI. The CDR3 DNA sequence: TGTGCCAGCAGTTACTCGCCGGGGGGCGGGAGGGATACGCAGTATTTT. Protein sequence: CASSYSPGGGRDTQYF.

V is TRBV6-5 and J is TRBJ2-2; D may be TRBD1 (5 bases). Germline-derived CDR1 and CDR2 are MNHEY and SVGAGI. V was pared by 5 bases and J by 1 base, with 8 bases between. There are 14 residues in the CDR3. The CDR3 nucleotides read TGTGCCAGCAGTCAAACAGGGAACACCGGGGAGCTGTTTTTT. This gives the protein CASSQTGNTGELFF.

This rearrangement joins TRBV11-1 to TRBJ2-7; D is unresolved. Looked up from germline, CDR1 is SGHAT and CDR2 is FQDESV (reference sequence). The CDR3 loop spans 14 amino acids. Between the trimmed V and J ends, which lost 5 bases and 0 bases, there was a span of 11 bases. In DNA, the CDR3 is TGTGCCAGCAGCCCCCTAAGGAGCTCCTACGAGCAGTACTTC. Protein: CASSPLRSSYEQYF.

This clone has a handful of counts. The chain uses TRBV12-5 and TRBJ2-1; TRBD2 matches 7 bases. The CDR3 is 12 amino acids. Per germline, CDR1 LGHNT and CDR2 FRNRAP. The ends lost 5 bases at V and 12 bases at J; junction bases unmatched: 7. CDR3 DNA sequence: TGTGCTAGTGGTGGGAGGGCCGGAGGGCAGTTCTTC. Its translation: CASGGRAGGQFF.

The genes are TRBV5-6 and TRBJ2-2, with a tentative D call TRBD1 (6 bases). The CDR3 contains 15 residues. Germline loops: CDR1 SGHDT, CDR2 YYEEEE. Trimming pared 3 bases from V and 0 bases from J, leaving 9 bases between. The CDR3 coding sequence is TGTGCCAGCAGCTGGACAGATCCGAACACCGGGGAGCTGTTTTTT. Translation gives CASSWTDPNTGELFF.

The chain recombines TRBV29-1 with TRBJ2-5; D might be TRBD1 (5 bases). Germline V gives CDR1 SQVTM, CDR2 ANQGSEA. The CDR3 runs 13 residues. Trimming removed 2 bases from V and 0 bases from J, with 7 bases in between. For the CDR3, the DNA is TGCAGCGTTGAACCCAGGGACCAAGAGACCCAGTACTTC. It translates to CSVEPRDQETQYF.

This clone came up a few times. The J gene is TRBJ1-2, the V gene TRBV9, with unresolved D. Trimming removed 3 bases from V and 2 bases from J, with 11 bases in between. CDR1 and CDR2 (germline): SGDLS, YYNGEE. This CDR3 comprises 14 residues. The CDR3: CASSARTENYGYTF. The CDR3 DNA reads as TGTGCCAGCAGCGCTCGGACTGAGAACTATGGCTACACCTTC.

V usage is TRBV19 and J usage is TRBJ1-2, with a tentative D call TRBD1 (6 bases). The germline CDR1 and CDR2 sequences are LNHDA and SQIVND (reference sequence). There are 15 residues in the CDR3. Between the trimmed V and J ends, which lost 7 bases and 11 bases, there was a span of 26 bases. The chain's CDR3 is CASTQDSRGSLRYTF. Here the CDR3 DNA reads TGTGCCAGTACCCAGGACAGTCGAGGAAGTCTAAGGTACACCTTC.

The rearrangement uses TRBV29-1 and TRBJ2-7, with 12 nucleotides matching TRBD1. The CDR3 extends over 14 amino acids. Germline V gene data show CDR1 as SQVTM and CDR2 as ANQGSEA. The ends lost 6 bases at V and 5 bases at J; junction bases unmatched: 8. For the CDR3, the DNA is TGCAGCGTCCAAAGCGGGACAGGGGGCGACGAGCAGTACTTC. Encoded protein: CSVQSGTGGDEQYF.

This chain links TRBV10-3 with TRBJ2-5; the match to TRBD2 covers 10 bases. CDR1 ENHRY and CDR2 SYGVKD come from the germline V gene. This CDR3 region has 16 residues. With 5 bases clipped from V and 1 base from J, the junction kept 7 bases outside the gene matches. The CDR3 DNA follows: TGTGCCATCAGTCCTGGGGTAGCGGGAGGCCAAGAGACCCAGTACTTC. It encodes CAISPGVAGGQETQYF.

The J gene is TRBJ2-3, the V gene TRBV5-4; 7 bases fit TRBD1. V lost 0 bases to trimming and J lost 6 bases; unmatched junction nucleotides: 7. The CDR3 runs 15 residues. CDR1 SGHNT and CDR2 YYREEE come from the germline V gene (reference sequence). CDR3 sequence: CASSLDQGVQDTQYF. The CDR3 DNA follows: TGTGCCAGCAGCTTGGACCAGGGGGTGCAGGATACGCAGTATTTT. The full variable domain, its missing parts supplied by reference TRBV5-4 and TRBJ2-3, is ETGVTQSPTHLIKTRGQQVTLRCSSQSGHNTVSWYQQALGQGPQFIFQYYREEENGRGNFPPRFSGLQFPNYSSELNVNALELDDSALYLCASSLDQGVQDTQYFGPGTRLTVL.

The rearrangement uses TRBV16 and TRBJ1-4; 7 positions match TRBD1. J lost 8 bases, V lost 2 bases, and 8 bases had no gene match. CDR1 is KGHSY and CDR2 is FQNENV in the germline V gene. The CDR3 consists of 15 residues. Here the CDR3 reads CASSQNRGLGEKLFF. The DNA for the CDR3 is TGTGCCAGCAGCCAAAACAGGGGATTGGGCGAAAAACTGTTTTTT.

The chain combines TRBV27 with TRBJ1-4; 7 bases map to TRBD1. V lost 5 bases, J lost 3 bases, and 6 bases stayed unmatched. The CDR3 is made up of 15 amino acids. Germline-derived CDR1 and CDR2 are MNHEY and SMNVEV (reference sequence). CDR3 sequence: CASSRTGTANEKLFF. The CDR3 DNA follows: TGTGCCAGCAGTAGGACCGGGACAGCTAATGAAAAACTGTTTTTT. The complete variable domain, with remaining parts taken from reference TRBV27 and TRBJ1-4, reads EAQVTQNPRYLITVTGKKLTVTCSQNMNHEYMSWYRQDPGLGLRQIYYSMNVEVTDKGDVPEGYKVSRKEKRNFPLILESPSPNQTSLYFCASSRTGTANEKLFFGSGTQLSVL.

The V and J genes are TRBV19 and TRBJ1-1, with a tentative D call TRBD1 (6 bases). In germline, CDR1 is LNHDA, CDR2 SQIVND (reference sequence). The CDR3 has 14 residues. Trimming left V 3 bases short and J 5 bases short, with 13 bases between. Here the CDR3 DNA reads TGTGCCAGTAGTATCAACAGGGAAGGGACTGAAGCTTTCTTT. Translating gives CASSINREGTEAFF.

The CDR3 nucleotides are TGTGCCAGCAGCGTAGCGTGGGGACTTACCTACGAGCAGTACTTC. This codes for CASSVAWGLTYEQYF. This chain links TRBV9 with TRBJ2-5, with D maybe TRBD2 (6 bases). The tail of the sequence fits TRBJ2-7 better, so the J call may be wrong. This CDR3 comprises 15 residues. Germline V gene data show CDR1 as SGDLS and CDR2 as YYNGEE.

This clone has just a few counts. The junction departs from germline at one end; a sequencing error may be responsible. V gene TRBV7-9 combines with J gene TRBJ1-4; possible D gene TRBD1, 6 bases. The CDR3 is made up of 15 amino acids. The germline V gene has CDR1 SEHNR and CDR2 FQNEAQ (reference sequence). The CDR3 here is CSSSLRTEPFEKLFF. Here the CDR3 DNA reads TGTTCCAGCAGCTTAAGGACAGAACCCTTTGAAAAACTGTTTTTT. Combining the CDR3 with reference TRBV7-9 and TRBJ1-4 gives the whole variable domain DTGVSQNPRHKITKRGQNVTFRCDPISEHNRLYWYRQTLGQGPEFLTYFQNEAQLEKSRLLSDRFSAERPKGSFSTLEIQRTEQGDSAMYLCSSSLRTEPFEKLFFGSGTQLSVL.

The sample holds a few counts of this clone. V usage is TRBV11-2 and J usage is TRBJ2-1; 8 bases match TRBD2. V trimming: 5 bases; J trimming: 4 bases; junction bases outside the gene matches: 16. This CDR3 has 18 residues. In germline, CDR1 is SGHAT, CDR2 FQNNGV. As DNA, the CDR3 is TGTGCCAGCAGCCCCGGATTACTAAGAACTAGCGGTTACAATGAGCAGTTCTTC. Its translation is CASSPGLLRTSGYNEQFF.